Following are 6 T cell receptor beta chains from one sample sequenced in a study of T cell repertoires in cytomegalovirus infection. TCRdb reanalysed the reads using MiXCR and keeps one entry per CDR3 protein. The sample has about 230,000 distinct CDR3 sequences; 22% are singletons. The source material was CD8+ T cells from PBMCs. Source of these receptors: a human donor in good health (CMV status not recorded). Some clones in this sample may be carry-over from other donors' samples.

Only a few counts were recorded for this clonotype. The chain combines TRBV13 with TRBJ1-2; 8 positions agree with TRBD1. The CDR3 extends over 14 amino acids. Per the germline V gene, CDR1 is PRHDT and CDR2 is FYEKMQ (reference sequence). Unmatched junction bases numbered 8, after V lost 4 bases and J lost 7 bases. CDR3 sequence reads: CASSSPTGEGGYTF. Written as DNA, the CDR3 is TGTGCCAGCAGCTCGCCGACAGGGGAGGGTGGCTACACCTTC.

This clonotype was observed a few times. CDR3 nucleotides: TGTGCCACCCGACTAGGCGAAGAGACCCAGTACTTC. It translates to CATRLGEETQYF. The chain has TRBV7-6 and TRBJ2-5; possibly TRBD2 for D (6 bases). Germline V gives CDR1 SGHVS, CDR2 FNYEAQ. V was trimmed by 10 bases and J by 3 bases, leaving 12 bases between them. The CDR3 spans 12 residues.

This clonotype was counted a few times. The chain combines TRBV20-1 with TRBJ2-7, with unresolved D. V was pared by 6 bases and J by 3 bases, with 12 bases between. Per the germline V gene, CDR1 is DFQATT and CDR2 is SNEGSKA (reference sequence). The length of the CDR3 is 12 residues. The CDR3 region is CSAVDTGYEQYF. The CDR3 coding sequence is TGCAGTGCGGTCGACACGGGCTACGAGCAGTACTTC.

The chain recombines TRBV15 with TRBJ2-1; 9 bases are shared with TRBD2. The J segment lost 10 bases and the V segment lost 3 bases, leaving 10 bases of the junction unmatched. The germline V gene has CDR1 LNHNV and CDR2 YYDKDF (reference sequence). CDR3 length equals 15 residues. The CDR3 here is CATSRPAGGPPEQFF. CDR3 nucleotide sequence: TGTGCCACCAGCAGGCCGGCGGGGGGGCCCCCAGAGCAGTTCTTC.

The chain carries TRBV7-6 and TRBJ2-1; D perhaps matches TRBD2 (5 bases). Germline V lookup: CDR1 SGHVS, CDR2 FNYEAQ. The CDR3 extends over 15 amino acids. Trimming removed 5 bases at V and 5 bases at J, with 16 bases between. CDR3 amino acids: CASSLDSRTHNEQFF. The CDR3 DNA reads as TGTGCCAGCAGCCTGGACTCCCGCACTCACAATGAGCAGTTCTTC.

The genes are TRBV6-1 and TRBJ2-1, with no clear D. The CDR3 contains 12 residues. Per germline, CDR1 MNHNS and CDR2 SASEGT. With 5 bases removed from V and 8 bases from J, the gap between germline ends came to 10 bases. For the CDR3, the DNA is TGTGCCAGCAGTCATCCCGGCGATGAGCAGTTCTTC. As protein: CASSHPGDEQFF.